This T cell receptor (beta chain) appears in the sequencing data of a study of OX40 agonist ivuxolimab in advanced cancers. Here immunoSEQ multiplex PCR was the method, and the copy in TCRdb shows in-frame clones only, minus some. The sample shows 25,000 or so clones, roughly 79% of them seen only once. Whole-study results and caveats: By week 6 at 0.1 to 3.0 mg/kg, blood CD4+ and CD8+ T cells had expanded clonally. The 0.1-3.0 mg/kg partial responders had among the lowest clonal expansion.

As regards this clone: What it binds is unknown.

The CDR3 contains 14 residues. Per the germline V gene, CDR1 is SNHLY and CDR2 is FYNNEI. V dropped 2 bases and J dropped 10 bases, with 12 bases sitting between them. The sequence was collected from an adult with an advanced solid tumor such as melanoma, head and neck, liver or kidney cancer. The rearrangement uses TRBV2 and TRBJ1-6; D unresolved. The sample here was CD4+ or CD8+ T cells sorted from blood, taken in a trial of the OX40 agonist ivuxolimab. This CDR3 reads CASSETGGISPLHF. The CDR3 DNA sequence: TGTGCCAGCAGTGAAACGGGCGGAATATCACCCCTCCACTTT.